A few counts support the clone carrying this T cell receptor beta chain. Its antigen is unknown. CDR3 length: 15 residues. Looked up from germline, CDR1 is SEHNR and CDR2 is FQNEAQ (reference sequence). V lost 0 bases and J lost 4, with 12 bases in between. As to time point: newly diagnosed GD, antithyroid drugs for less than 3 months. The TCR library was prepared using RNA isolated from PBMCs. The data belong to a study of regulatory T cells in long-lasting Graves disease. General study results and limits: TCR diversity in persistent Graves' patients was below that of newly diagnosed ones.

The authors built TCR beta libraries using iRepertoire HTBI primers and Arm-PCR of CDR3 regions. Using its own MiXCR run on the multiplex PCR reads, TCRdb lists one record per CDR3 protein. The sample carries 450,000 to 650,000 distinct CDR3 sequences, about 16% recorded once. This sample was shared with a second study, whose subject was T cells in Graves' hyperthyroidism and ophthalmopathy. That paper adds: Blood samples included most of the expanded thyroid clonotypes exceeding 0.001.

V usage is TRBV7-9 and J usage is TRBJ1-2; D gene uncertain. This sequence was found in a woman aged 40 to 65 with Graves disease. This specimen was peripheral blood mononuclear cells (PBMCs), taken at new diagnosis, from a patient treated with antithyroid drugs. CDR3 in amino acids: CASSLAVAGLYGYTF. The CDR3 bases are TGTGCCAGCAGCTTAGCGGTTGCAGGCCTCTATGGCTACACCTTC.